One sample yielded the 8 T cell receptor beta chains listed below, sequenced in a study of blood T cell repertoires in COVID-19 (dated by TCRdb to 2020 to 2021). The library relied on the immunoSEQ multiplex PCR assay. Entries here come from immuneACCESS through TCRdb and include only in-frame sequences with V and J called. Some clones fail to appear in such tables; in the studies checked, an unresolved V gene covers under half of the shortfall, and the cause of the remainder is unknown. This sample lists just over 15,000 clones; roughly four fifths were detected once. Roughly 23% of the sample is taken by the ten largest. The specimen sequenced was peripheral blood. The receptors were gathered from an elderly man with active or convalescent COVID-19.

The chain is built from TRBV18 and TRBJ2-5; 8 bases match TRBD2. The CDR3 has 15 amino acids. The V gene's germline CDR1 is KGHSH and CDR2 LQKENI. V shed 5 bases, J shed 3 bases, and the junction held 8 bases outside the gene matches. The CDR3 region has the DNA TGTGCCAGCTCAACACGATATAGCGGGGAAGAGACCCAGTACTTC. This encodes CASSTRYSGEETQYF.

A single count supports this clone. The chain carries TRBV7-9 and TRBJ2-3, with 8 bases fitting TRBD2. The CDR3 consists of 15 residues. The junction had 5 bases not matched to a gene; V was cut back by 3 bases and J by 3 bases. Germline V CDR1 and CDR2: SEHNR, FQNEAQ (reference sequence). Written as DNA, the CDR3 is TGTGCCAGCAGCTTCAGCGGGGGTGGGACAGATACGCAGTATTTT. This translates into CASSFSGGGTDTQYF.

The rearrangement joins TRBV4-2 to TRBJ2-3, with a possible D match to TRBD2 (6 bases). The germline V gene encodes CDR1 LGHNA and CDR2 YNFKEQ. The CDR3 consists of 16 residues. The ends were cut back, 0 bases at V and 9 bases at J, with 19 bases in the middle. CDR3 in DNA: TGTGCCAGCAGCCAAGATCTATTTAGCGGCGGAGCGACGCAGTATTTT. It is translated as CASSQDLFSGGATQYF.

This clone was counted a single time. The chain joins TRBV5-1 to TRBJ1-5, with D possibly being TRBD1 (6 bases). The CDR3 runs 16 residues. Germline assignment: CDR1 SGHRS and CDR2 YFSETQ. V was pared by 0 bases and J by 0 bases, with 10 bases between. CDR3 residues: CASSLVPGDSNQPQHF. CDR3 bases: TGCGCCAGCAGCTTGGTACCAGGGGATAGCAATCAGCCCCAGCATTTT. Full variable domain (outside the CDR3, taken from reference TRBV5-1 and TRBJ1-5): KAGVTQTPRYLIKTRGQQVTLSCSPISGHRSVSWYQQTPGQGLQFLFEYFSETQRNKGNFPGRFSGRQFSNSRSEMNVSTLELGDSALYLCASSLVPGDSNQPQHFGDGTRLSIL.

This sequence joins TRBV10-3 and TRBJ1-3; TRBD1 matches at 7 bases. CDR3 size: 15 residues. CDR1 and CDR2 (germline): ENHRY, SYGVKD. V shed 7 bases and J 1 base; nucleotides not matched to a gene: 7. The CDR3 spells CAITLTGQSGNTIYF. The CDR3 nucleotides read TGTGCCATCACCCTGACAGGGCAGTCTGGAAACACCATATATTTT.

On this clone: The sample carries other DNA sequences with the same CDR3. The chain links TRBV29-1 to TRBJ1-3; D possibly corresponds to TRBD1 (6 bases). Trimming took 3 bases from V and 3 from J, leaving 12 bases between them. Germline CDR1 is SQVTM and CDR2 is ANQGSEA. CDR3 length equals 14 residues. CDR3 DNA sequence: TGCAGCGTTGATAACAGGGAGGGTGGAAACACCATATATTTT. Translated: CSVDNREGGNTIYF.

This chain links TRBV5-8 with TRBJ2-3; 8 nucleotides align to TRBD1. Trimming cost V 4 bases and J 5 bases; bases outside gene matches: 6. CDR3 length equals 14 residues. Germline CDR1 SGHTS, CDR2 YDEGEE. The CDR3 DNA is TGTGCCAGCAGCCTCCAGGGGGCAAGAGATACGCAGTATTTT. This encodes CASSLQGARDTQYF.

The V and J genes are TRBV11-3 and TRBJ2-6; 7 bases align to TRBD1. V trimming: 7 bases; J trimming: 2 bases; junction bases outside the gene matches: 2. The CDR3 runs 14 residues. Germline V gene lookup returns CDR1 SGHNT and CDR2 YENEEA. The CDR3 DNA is TGTGCCAGCACTACAGGGGCTGGGGCCAACGTCCTGACTTTC. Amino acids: CASTTGAGANVLTF.